These T cell receptor beta chains were read from a single sample in a study of response to subunit inactivated influenza vaccine. TCRdb re-called the RT-PCR reads through MiXCR, storing one row per CDR3 protein. The profile shows 500,000 to 600,000 distinct CDR3 sequences, more than 15% of them singletons. The specimen comprised CD4+ T cells sorted from PBMCs, sampled approximately 25 months after vaccination. Receptor source: a man between 50 and 69 years old who received an inactivated influenza vaccine. The CDR3 runs from the conserved cysteine through the conserved F or W. A D gene is named only where the DNA matches it firmly. Only some rows state a clone size, as once, few, many or a class for expanded clones.

J gene	V gene	D gene	clone size	CDR3 DNA	CDR3 protein
TRBJ2-7	TRBV12-3/TRBV12-4	TRBD2	NA	TGTGCCAGCAGTTTGGGGACTAGCGGGAGTAGAGAGCAGTACTTC	CASSLGTSGSREQYF
TRBJ1-5	TRBV12-3/TRBV12-4	TRBD1	NA	TGTGCCAGCAGTTACCGGGACAGTCATCAGCCCCAGCATTTT	CASSYRDSHQPQHF
TRBJ2-1	TRBV7-2	TRBD2	few	TGTGCCAGCAGCTTTAGACTAGCCGGCAATGAGCAGTTCTTC	CASSFRLAGNEQFF
TRBJ2-7	TRBV9	TRBD2	NA	TGTGCCAGCAGCCCCTCTAGCGGGAGGGAGCACGAGCAGTACTTC	CASSPSSGREHEQYF
TRBJ2-6	TRBV4-3	NA	few	TGCGCCAGCAGCCAAGGCATTTGGGGTTCTGGGGCCAACGTCCTGACTTTC	CASSQGIWGSGANVLTF
TRBJ2-4	TRBV5-1	NA	few	TGCGCCAGCAGCCGGGAACTAGCCAAAAACATTCAGTACTTC	CASSRELAKNIQYF
TRBJ2-1	TRBV20-1	TRBD1	few	TGCAGTACCCACAGGGGGTACAATGAGCAGTTCTTC	CSTHRGYNEQFF
TRBJ2-3	TRBV29-1	NA	few	TGCAGCGTGCAGGGACGGATAACAGATACGCAGTATTTT	CSVQGRITDTQYF
TRBJ2-3	TRBV28	TRBD2	many	TGTGCCAGCGCCGGTAGCGGGAGGACCTCACAGATGGCGCAGTATTTT	CASAGSGRTSQMAQYF
TRBJ2-5	TRBV20-1	NA	few	TGCAGTGCTAGAGGATGGGAGACCCAGTACTTC	CSARGWETQYF
TRBJ2-7	TRBV7-2	TRBD1	few	TGTGCCAGCAGCTTAGAGACAGGGGGAGGCTACGAGCAGTACTTC	CASSLETGGGYEQYF
TRBJ1-3	TRBV7-9	NA	NA	TGTGCCAGCAGCTTAGTCGGGAACACCATATATTTT	CASSLVGNTIYF
TRBJ2-1	TRBV7-2	NA	NA	TGTGCCAGCAGCCGATCCGGACCTGACGAGCAGTTCTTC	CASSRSGPDEQFF
TRBJ2-7	TRBV7-2	TRBD2	NA	TGTGCCAGCAGCTTAGCCGGAGGGACTAGCGGCTCCGAGCAGTACTTC	CASSLAGGTSGSEQYF
TRBJ2-7	TRBV3-1	NA	NA	TGTGCCAGCAGCCAAGGCGCGGGTCAAGTAACCTACGAGCAGTACTTC	CASSQGAGQVTYEQYF
TRBJ2-1	TRBV29-1	NA	NA	TGCAGCGTTGAAGGCTATGGCGGGGAGCAGTTCTTC	CSVEGYGGEQFF
TRBJ2-3	TRBV14	NA	few	TGTGCCAGCAGCCATTTGGGACGAAGCACAGATACGCAGTATTTT	CASSHLGRSTDTQYF
TRBJ2-2	TRBV29-1	NA	NA	TGCAGCGTTCGTGAGAGGACCGGGGAGCTGTTTTTT	CSVRERTGELFF
TRBJ2-7	TRBV7-2	NA	few	TGTGCCAGCAGTTCAGGGGTTCTCTACGAGCAGTACTTC	CASSSGVLYEQYF
TRBJ1-5	TRBV7-8	NA	NA	TGTGCCAGCAGCTTAATCGGCAGCCTCGACAATCAGCCCCAGCATTTT	CASSLIGSLDNQPQHF
TRBJ2-5	TRBV7-8	TRBD1	NA	TGTGCCAGCAGCTTGGGGGGCCGGGACAGGGGACAAGAGACCCAGTACTTC	CASSLGGRDRGQETQYF
TRBJ2-3	TRBV9	NA	NA	TGTGCCAGCAGCGTAGAAGGGGGTCGCACAGATACGCAGTATTTT	CASSVEGGRTDTQYF
TRBJ2-1	TRBV4-3	TRBD2	NA	TGCGCCAGCAGCCAAGATCGTGCGGGGGTAACCGCCTTCTTC	CASSQDRAGVTAFF
TRBJ2-1	TRBV15	NA	many	TGTGCCACCAGCACCGGGACGGCCTACAATGAGCAGTTCTTC	CATSTGTAYNEQFF
TRBJ2-7	TRBV6-2/TRBV6-3	NA	NA	TGTGCCAGCAGTTACCTCGGACGTACCCCCTACGAGCAGTACTTC	CASSYLGRTPYEQYF
TRBJ2-1	TRBV6-2/TRBV6-3	NA	NA	TGTGCCAGCGAGACAGGAAAAAACAATGAGCAGTTCTTC	CASETGKNNEQFF
TRBJ2-1	TRBV5-1	TRBD2	NA	TGCGCCAGCAGCTTAGGGGCGGGAGGGCCCAATGAGCAGTTCTTC	CASSLGAGGPNEQFF
TRBJ1-1	TRBV6-2/TRBV6-3	TRBD1	NA	TGTGCCAGCAGTGACTCTTGGACAGGGTGGAGTGAAGCTTTCTTT	CASSDSWTGWSEAFF
TRBJ2-5	TRBV4-2	TRBD1	many	TGTGCCAGCAGCCAGGGGACAGCAGTCGAAGAGACCCAGTACTTC	CASSQGTAVEETQYF
TRBJ2-7	TRBV5-1	TRBD1	few	TGCGCCAGCAGCTTGGACAGGGGGGAAGGAGAGCAGTACTTC	CASSLDRGEGEQYF
TRBJ2-2	TRBV15	NA	NA	TGTGCCACCAGCCCAGGGAGGACCGGGGAGCTGTTTTTT	CATSPGRTGELFF
TRBJ2-3	TRBV7-2	NA	few	TGTGCCAGCAGCCTAAATACGGCAGGGGCAACAGATACGCAGTATTTT	CASSLNTAGATDTQYF
TRBJ2-5	TRBV4-2	NA	few	TGTGCCAGCAGCCAACAAAAGCTAGGCATCGATCTCGAGACCCAGTACTTC	CASSQQKLGIDLETQYF
TRBJ1-2	TRBV6-5	TRBD1	NA	TGTGCCAGCAGTTACTCGGTGACAGGGGGCGCAATGCGTGGCTACACCTTC	CASSYSVTGGAMRGYTF
TRBJ1-1	TRBV5-5	NA	few	TGTGCCAGCAGCACGACAGAGAACACTGAAGCTTTCTTT	CASSTTENTEAFF
TRBJ2-1	TRBV3-1	TRBD1	few	TGTGCCAGCAGCCCTACAGGGGGCGTCTACAATGAGCAGTTCTTC	CASSPTGGVYNEQFF
TRBJ2-3	TRBV20-1	NA	few	TGCAGTGCTAAGAGGGAGATCCCAGATACGCAGTATTTT	CSAKREIPDTQYF
TRBJ2-2	TRBV11-2	TRBD2	many	TGTGCCAGCAGCTTAGTTCCTAGGACTAGCCTCACGAACACCGGGGAGCTGTTTTTT	CASSLVPRTSLTNTGELFF